Detailed here is one T cell receptor beta chain. The antigen is undetermined. The source of the sample is a study of CD8 T cell repertoires and HIV-1 epitope variants. Looking at the study overall: Twenty-five autologous and known Gag and Nef epitope variant peptides each stimulated T cells separately.

CDR3 length: 12 residues. Germline CDR1 reads MNHEY; CDR2 reads SMNVEV (reference sequence). V lost 4 bases and J 11 bases, leaving 11 bases between the germline ends. TCRdb's copy holds only in-frame clones and misses some; the assay was immunoSEQ multiplex PCR. The sample records thousands of clones, less than 70% being singletons. The source is a male donor with HIV. Source material: cultured CD8+ T cells derived from PBMCs. This chain links TRBV27 with TRBJ2-2; D call uncertain. CDR3 region: CASSYDGSELFF. The CDR3 DNA follows: TGTGCCAGCAGTTACGATGGAAGTGAGCTGTTTTTT.